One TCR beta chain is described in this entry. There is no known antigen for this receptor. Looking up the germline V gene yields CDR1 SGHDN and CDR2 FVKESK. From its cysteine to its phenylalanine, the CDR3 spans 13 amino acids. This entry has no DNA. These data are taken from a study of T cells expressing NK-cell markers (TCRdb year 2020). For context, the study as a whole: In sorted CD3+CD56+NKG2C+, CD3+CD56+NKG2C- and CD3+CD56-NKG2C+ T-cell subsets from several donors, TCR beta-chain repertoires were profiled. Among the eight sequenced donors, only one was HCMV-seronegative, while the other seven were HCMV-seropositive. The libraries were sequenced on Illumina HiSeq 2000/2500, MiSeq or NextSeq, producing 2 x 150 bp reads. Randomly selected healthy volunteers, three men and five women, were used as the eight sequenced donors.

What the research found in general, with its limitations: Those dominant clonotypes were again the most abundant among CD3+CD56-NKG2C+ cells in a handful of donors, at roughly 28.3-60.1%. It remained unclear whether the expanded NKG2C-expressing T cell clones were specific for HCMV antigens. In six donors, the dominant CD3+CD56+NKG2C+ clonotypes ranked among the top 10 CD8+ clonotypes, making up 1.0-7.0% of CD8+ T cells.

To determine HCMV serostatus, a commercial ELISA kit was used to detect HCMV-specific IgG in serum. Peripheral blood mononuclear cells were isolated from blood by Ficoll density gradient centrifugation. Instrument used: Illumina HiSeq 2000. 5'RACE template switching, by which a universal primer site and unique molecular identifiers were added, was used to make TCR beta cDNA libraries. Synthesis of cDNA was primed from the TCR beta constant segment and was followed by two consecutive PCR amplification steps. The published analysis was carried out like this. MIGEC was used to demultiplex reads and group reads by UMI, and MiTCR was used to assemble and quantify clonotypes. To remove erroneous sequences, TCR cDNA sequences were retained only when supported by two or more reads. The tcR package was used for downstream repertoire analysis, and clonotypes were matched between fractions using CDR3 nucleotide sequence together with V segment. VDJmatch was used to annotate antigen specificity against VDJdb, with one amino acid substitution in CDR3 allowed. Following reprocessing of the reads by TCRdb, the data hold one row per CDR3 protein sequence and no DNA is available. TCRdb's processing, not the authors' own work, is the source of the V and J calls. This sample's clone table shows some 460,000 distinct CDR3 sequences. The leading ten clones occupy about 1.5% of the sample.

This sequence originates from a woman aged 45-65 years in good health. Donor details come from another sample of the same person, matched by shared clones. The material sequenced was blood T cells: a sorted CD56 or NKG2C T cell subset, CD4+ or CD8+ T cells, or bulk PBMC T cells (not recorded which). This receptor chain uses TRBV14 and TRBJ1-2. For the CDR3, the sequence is CASSLRLNYGYTF.